This TCR beta chain was profiled in a study of blood T cell repertoires in COVID-19. Study overall: Samples came from the United States, Italy and Spain, spanning acute and convalescent COVID-19. Sources were T cells, B-cell-depleted T cells, or PBMCs; the material itself was cDNA or gDNA.

As originally analysed: Reference gene primer amplification gave estimated nucleated cell counts. Clones were sequenced by immunoSEQ multiplex PCR, and TCRdb holds only the in-frame ones, with some missing. V and J calls and clone size come straight from that table; D and trimming were deduced from the DNA. Here the sample spans some 150,000 clones, about 85% being singletons. The CDR3 loop spans 11 amino acids. CDR1 is SGHDT and CDR2 is YYEEEE in the germline V gene. After removal of 4 bases from V and 13 bases from J, the junction contained 7 bases not matched to a gene. The chain has TRBV5-6 and TRBJ2-5; TRBD1 matches 7 bases. The sequence was obtained from a man in his forties with acute or convalescent COVID-19. Sequenced sample: peripheral blood. The CDR3 is CASSRAGDRYF. The CDR3 DNA sequence: TGTGCCAGCAGCCGGGCAGGGGACAGGTACTTC. The full variable domain, its missing parts supplied by reference TRBV5-6 and TRBJ2-5, is DAGVTQSPTHLIKTRGQQVTLRCSPKSGHDTVSWYQQALGQGPQFIFQYYEEEERQRGNFPDRFSGHQFPNYSSELNVNALLLGDSALYLCASSRAGDRYFGPGTRLLVL.